This TCR beta chain was profiled in a study of cytomegalovirus exposure and HLA in healthy donors. For the study at large: The use of the same platform for the roughly 130 validation repertoires and the roughly 700 first-cohort repertoires was reported by a later analysis.

Generated by immunoSEQ multiplex PCR, the TCRdb table keeps only in-frame clones and is missing some. This table holds hundreds of thousands of clones, 85% to 90% found once. V shed 1 base and J shed 2 bases, with 12 bases lying between them. Germline values: CDR1 SGHVS, CDR2 FQNEAQ. This CDR3 is built from 15 residues. The clonotype was recovered from a man aged 18 to 29 in good health and CMV-seronegative. The chain carries TRBV7-8 and TRBJ2-7, with a possible D match to TRBD2 (6 bases). The source material was PBMCs. The CDR3 region has the DNA TGTGCCAGCAGCTTAGGCGCGACTAGTGCCTACGAGCAGTACTTC. Translated: CASSLGATSAYEQYF.